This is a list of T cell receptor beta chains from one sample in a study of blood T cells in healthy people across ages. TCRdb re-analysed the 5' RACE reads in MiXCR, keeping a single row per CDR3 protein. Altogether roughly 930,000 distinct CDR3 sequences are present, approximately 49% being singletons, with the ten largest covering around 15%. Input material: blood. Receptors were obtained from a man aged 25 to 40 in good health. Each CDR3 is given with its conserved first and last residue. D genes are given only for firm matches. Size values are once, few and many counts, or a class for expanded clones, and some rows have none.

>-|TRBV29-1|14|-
CSVTDLGSTDTQYF
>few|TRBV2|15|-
CASSEAPSSKNIQYF
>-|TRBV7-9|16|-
CASSSLQGWNTDTQYF
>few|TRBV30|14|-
CAWKTGQVTIEQFF
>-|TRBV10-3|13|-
CAISERESDEQFF
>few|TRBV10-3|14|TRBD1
CAITQTGGNTEAFF
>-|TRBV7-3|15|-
CASSLTQSSCNEQFF
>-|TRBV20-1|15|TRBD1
CSANPQIGTGVGYTF
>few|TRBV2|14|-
CASNRESRAETQYF
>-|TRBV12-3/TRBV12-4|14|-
CASTPGQGNLEQYF
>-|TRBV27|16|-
CASSLTENSYNSPLHF
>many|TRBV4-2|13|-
CASSQDLPETQYF
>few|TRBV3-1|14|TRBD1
CASSQGTGGSGYTF
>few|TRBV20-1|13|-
CSDRNREDSPLHF
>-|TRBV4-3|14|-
CASSQEYNSDEQYF
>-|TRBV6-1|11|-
CASINAEKLFF
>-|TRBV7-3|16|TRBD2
CASSLQIAGGRYEQYF
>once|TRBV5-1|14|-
CASSLGEFNYGYTF
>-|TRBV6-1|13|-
CASSWGGNTEAFF
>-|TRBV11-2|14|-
CASSLMGANYGNTF
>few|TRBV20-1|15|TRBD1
CSARDPGGALYGYTF
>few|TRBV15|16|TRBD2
CATSRGTSGGTDTQYF
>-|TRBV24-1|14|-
CATSPPGFRETQYF
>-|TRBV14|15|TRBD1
CASSQADRGTGELFF
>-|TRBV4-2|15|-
CASSPGVTRGRELFF
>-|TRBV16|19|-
CAGSQIDQAAGSSGNTIYF
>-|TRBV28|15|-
CASSFWQGRIDTQYF
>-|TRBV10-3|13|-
CAISEGTDQPQHF
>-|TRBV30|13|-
CAWGTDYNSPLHF
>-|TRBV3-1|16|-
CASSSEKGPSTDTQYF
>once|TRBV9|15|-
CASSVGGDPTESRYF
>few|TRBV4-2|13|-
CASSQAGEQPQHF
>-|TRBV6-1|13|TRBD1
CASAQGAPTEAFF
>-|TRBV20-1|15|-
CSANRGTPGANVLTF
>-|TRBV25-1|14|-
CASSETYSGNTIYF
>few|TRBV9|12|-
CASSSWDTEAFF
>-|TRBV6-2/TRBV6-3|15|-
CAGSPTGTRNSPLHF
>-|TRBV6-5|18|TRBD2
CVSSYRGLAGALTDTQYF
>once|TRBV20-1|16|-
CSARDGPGHYNSPLHF
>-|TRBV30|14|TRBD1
CAWSRTGDTGELFF
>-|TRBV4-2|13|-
CASSQDQGREAFF
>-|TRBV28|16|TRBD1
CASSPGVGQGVFEQYF
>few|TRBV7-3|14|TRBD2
CASSASGGLNEQFF
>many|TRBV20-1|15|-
CSARAGQSVRETQYF
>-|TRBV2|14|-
CASSEGRAVYGYTF
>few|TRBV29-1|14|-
CSVPDGSMNTEAFF
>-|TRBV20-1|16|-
CSARDRGGPRPETQYF
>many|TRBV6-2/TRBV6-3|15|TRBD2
CASSWRTSGAYEQYF
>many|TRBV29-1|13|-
CSADKGGTDTQYF
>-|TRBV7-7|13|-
CASSSTHGEAQYF
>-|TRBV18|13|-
CASSPMPNTEAFF